This TCR beta chain was captured by sequencing in a study of early T cells in non-severe SARS-CoV-2 infection. The table lists this clonotype with a few counts. Separate cDNA molecules each had unique molecular identifiers attached to them. Using its own MiXCR run on the 5' RACE reads, TCRdb lists one record per CDR3 protein. The sample has about 110,000 distinct CDR3 sequences; 12% are singletons. Trimming took 2 bases from V and 5 from J, leaving 9 bases between them. This CDR3 is built from 13 residues. CDR1 SGHAT and CDR2 FQNNGV come from the germline V gene. V gene TRBV11-2 combines with J gene TRBJ1-2, with no clear D. The clonotype originates from an adult who was a healthcare worker with PCR-confirmed SARS-CoV-2 infection or an uninfected control (not recorded which). Sequenced input: whole blood. The CDR3 DNA is TGTGCCAGCAGCTTAAGCGGTGGATATGGCTACACCTTC. Translating gives CASSLSGGYGYTF.